These T cell receptor beta chains were read from a single sample in a study of T cells in Graves' hyperthyroidism and ophthalmopathy. TCRdb re-called the multiplex PCR reads with MiXCR, one entry per CDR3 protein. This sample has roughly 500,000 distinct CDR3 sequences, with around 43% found just once. The sequenced sample was peripheral blood or thyroid tissue (not recorded which). These receptors all stem from an adult woman with Graves' disease, either hyperthyroidism or ophthalmopathy (not recorded which). Both conserved end residues are part of each CDR3. D genes are given only for firm matches. Size is stated for part of the rows, as once, few or many counts, or as a class when the clone is expanded.

DNA	CDR3	size	D	V	J
TGCAGTGCTAGAGAGGGTCCTAGGGAGACCCAGTACTTC	CSAREGPRETQYF	.	.	TRBV20-1	TRBJ2-5
TGTGCCAGTAGTATCGTCGAGTCCTATGGCTACACCTTC	CASSIVESYGYTF	.	.	TRBV19	TRBJ1-2
TGCAGCGTTTGGTCGGGGCCAGGAAACACCATATATTTT	CSVWSGPGNTIYF	few	.	TRBV29-1	TRBJ1-3
TGTGCCAGCAGCTTAATCGGGACGGATTACTACGAGCAGTACTTC	CASSLIGTDYYEQYF	.	.	TRBV7-2	TRBJ2-7
TGCAGTGCCCCGACGGGCACCGAGACCCAGTACTTC	CSAPTGTETQYF	few	.	TRBV20-1	TRBJ2-5
TGCAGTGCTAGAGACTGGGAAACCCAGTACTTC	CSARDWETQYF	.	.	TRBV20-1	TRBJ2-5
TGTGCCAGCAGTGAAGCGGGAAGGGACTACGAGCAGTACTTC	CASSEAGRDYEQYF	.	.	TRBV6-1	TRBJ2-7
TGCGCCAGCAGCCTTGTGGGGGGCCACCTCATATTC	CASSLVGGHLIF	many	.	TRBV4-1	TRBJ2-7
TGCAGTGCAAGGGGACAGGGGAGGTTTTATGGCTACACCTTC	CSARGQGRFYGYTF	.	TRBD1	TRBV20-1	TRBJ1-2
TGTGCCATCAGTGACGCTGGCCAGGGACCTCTCGAGCAGTACTTC	CAISDAGQGPLEQYF	.	.	TRBV10-3	TRBJ2-7
TGTGCCAGCCGCGACATTCAGGGGGCTGGTGAAGCTTTCTTT	CASRDIQGAGEAFF	.	TRBD1	TRBV2	TRBJ1-1
TGTGCCAGCGGAGAGGACAGCAGCTTGAGGGAGCTGTTTTTT	CASGEDSSLRELFF	few	.	TRBV6-2/TRBV6-3	TRBJ2-2
TGTGCCAGCAGCGTAGGGGCCGGGAACGTGGGGGAGACCCAGTACTTC	CASSVGAGNVGETQYF	.	.	TRBV7-4	TRBJ2-5
TGTGCCAGTAGATCGGAAAACACCGGGGAGCTGTTTTTT	CASRSENTGELFF	many	.	TRBV19	TRBJ2-2
TGTGCCAGCAGTGCCCCGGGTTGGGGCACCGGGGAGCTGTTTTTT	CASSAPGWGTGELFF	.	.	TRBV2	TRBJ2-2
TGTGCCAGCGGGGGGCCCTACTCCTACGAGCAGTACTTC	CASGGPYSYEQYF	few	.	TRBV27	TRBJ2-7
TGCGCCAGCAGCCAAGGAACAGAAGTAAACCAAGAGACCCAGTACTTC	CASSQGTEVNQETQYF	many	.	TRBV4-1	TRBJ2-5
TGTGCCAGCGGGACGGTTGGAGCACAAGAGACCCAGTACTTC	CASGTVGAQETQYF	many	.	TRBV7-2	TRBJ2-5
TGCAGTGCGCGACTCGTTGGCCTGGGATCACCCCTCCACTTT	CSARLVGLGSPLHF	.	.	TRBV20-1	TRBJ1-6
TGTGCCAGCAGTCCCCTCAGCCGCGGGGAGCTGTTTTTT	CASSPLSRGELFF	few	.	TRBV7-9	TRBJ2-2
TGTGCCAGCAGCTTGTTAGGCGAGGAAAATGAAAAACTGTTTTTT	CASSLLGEENEKLFF	.	.	TRBV5-4	TRBJ1-4
TGTGCCACCAGCAGAGATCATTGGGTACAGCGCCAAGAGACCCAGTACTTC	CATSRDHWVQRQETQYF	.	.	TRBV15	TRBJ2-5
TGTGCCAGCAGCTTGGTACTAGCGGGAGAGACCCAGTACTTC	CASSLVLAGETQYF	many	TRBD2	TRBV5-4	TRBJ2-5
TGCAGCTTAGTCGACTGGCAAGAGACCCAGTACTTC	CSLVDWQETQYF	.	.	TRBV29-1	TRBJ2-5
TGTGCCAGCAGCTTAGATAATCAGCCCCAGCATTTT	CASSLDNQPQHF	many	.	TRBV7-2	TRBJ1-5
TGTGCCAGCAGCCCCTATGGGACAGAGATTAATGAAAAACTGTTTTTT	CASSPYGTEINEKLFF	few	TRBD1	TRBV7-9	TRBJ1-4
TGTGCCAGCAGCCTGGGGACTAGCGGGAGGGGAACGGAGACCCAGTACTTC	CASSLGTSGRGTETQYF	.	TRBD2	TRBV5-4	TRBJ2-5
TGTGCCAGCAGCTGGCAGGGTATTGCGAACACTGAAGCTTTCTTT	CASSWQGIANTEAFF	.	.	TRBV7-9	TRBJ1-1
TGTGCCAGCAGTGAAAGGGGTCAGACCCAGCATTTT	CASSERGQTQHF	.	.	TRBV2	TRBJ1-5
TGTGCCAGCAGCCTCCGGGCGGGGGCGAACGAGCAGTACTTC	CASSLRAGANEQYF	.	.	TRBV7-3	TRBJ2-7
TGTGCCATCAGTGACCCAGGCGTTTCCAAGTTCTTT	CAISDPGVSKFF	.	.	TRBV10-3	TRBJ1-1
TGTGCCACCAGCGAAGGCAGGGAGAATCAGCCCCAGCATTTT	CATSEGRENQPQHF	.	.	TRBV15	TRBJ1-5
TGTGCCGGAAGCAGGGGGCGCGGGGGCTACACCTTC	CAGSRGRGGYTF	many	TRBD1	TRBV19	TRBJ1-2
TGTGCCAGCAGCGCCACTAGCGGGAGGGCCCGTCCAGATACGCAGTATTTT	CASSATSGRARPDTQYF	.	TRBD2	TRBV9	TRBJ2-3
TGTGCCAGTGTGCCTGGGTCTGGGGCCAACGTCCTGACTTTC	CASVPGSGANVLTF	many	.	TRBV19	TRBJ2-6
TGTGCCACCAGCAGGGACAGGGGTTTCACAGATACGCAGTATTTT	CATSRDRGFTDTQYF	.	TRBD1	TRBV15	TRBJ2-3
TGTGCCAGCAGCAAACGGACAGGAGAGAACACTGAAGCTTTCTTT	CASSKRTGENTEAFF	few	TRBD1	TRBV9	TRBJ1-1
TGCAGTGCTAGTGATGAGACCCAGTACTTC	CSASDETQYF	many	.	TRBV20-1	TRBJ2-5
TGCGCCAGCAGTGGGACTAGCGGACACGAGCAGTACTTC	CASSGTSGHEQYF	many	TRBD2	TRBV5-1	TRBJ2-7
TGTGCCAGCAGCACATATGGACTAGCGGGCTACGAGCAGTACTTC	CASSTYGLAGYEQYF	.	TRBD2	TRBV7-8	TRBJ2-7
TGTGCCATCAGTGGGACAGGGGCCCCCTACGAGCAGTACTTC	CAISGTGAPYEQYF	few	TRBD1	TRBV12-3/TRBV12-4	TRBJ2-7
TGTGCCATCAGAGGACATTCTAACACCGGGGAGCTGTTTTTT	CAIRGHSNTGELFF	few	.	TRBV10-3	TRBJ2-2
TGTGCCAGCAGCTTCCGGACCTATGGCTACACCTTC	CASSFRTYGYTF	.	.	TRBV7-9	TRBJ1-2
TGTGCCAGCAGCGTCGACAGGGGTACTGAAGCTTTCTTT	CASSVDRGTEAFF	many	TRBD1	TRBV9	TRBJ1-1
TGTGCCACCAGCAACAGGGGGCGCGATCAGCCCCAGCATTTT	CATSNRGRDQPQHF	.	TRBD1	TRBV15	TRBJ1-5
TGTGCCACCAGCAGAGTTGGGGGCTCAAATCAGCCCCAGCATTTT	CATSRVGGSNQPQHF	few	.	TRBV15	TRBJ1-5
TGTGCCAGCAGCCAAGATCGGACCGTACGGGGTTGGTACTTC	CASSQDRTVRGWYF	.	.	TRBV14	TRBJ2-7
TGTGCCACCAAAGGCACGTCAGGAGAGACCCAGTACTTC	CATKGTSGETQYF	.	.	TRBV24-1	TRBJ2-5
TGCAGTGCTAGATTCGGGTCTCCTGACGCTGAAGCTTTCTTT	CSARFGSPDAEAFF	few	.	TRBV20-1	TRBJ1-1
TGCGCCAGCAGCCAAGCGGGGGCAGGGAACACTGAAGCTTTCTTT	CASSQAGAGNTEAFF	many	.	TRBV4-1	TRBJ1-1
TGCAGTGCCAACCCCATGGGACTTGGAAACACCATATATTTT	CSANPMGLGNTIYF	many	.	TRBV20-1	TRBJ1-3
TGTGCCAGCAGCCACCGGGACATGACCGAGCAGTACTTC	CASSHRDMTEQYF	.	.	TRBV7-3	TRBJ2-7
TGTGCCAGCAGCGTAGAGGTAGCGACGGGAGAGACCCAGTACTTC	CASSVEVATGETQYF	once	.	TRBV9	TRBJ2-5
TGTGCCATCAGTGGTAAGGGTGGAGCTTTCTTT	CAISGKGGAFF	.	.	TRBV10-3	TRBJ1-1
TGTGCCATCAGTGAAGAGTACACTGAAGCTTTCTTT	CAISEEYTEAFF	many	.	TRBV10-3	TRBJ1-1